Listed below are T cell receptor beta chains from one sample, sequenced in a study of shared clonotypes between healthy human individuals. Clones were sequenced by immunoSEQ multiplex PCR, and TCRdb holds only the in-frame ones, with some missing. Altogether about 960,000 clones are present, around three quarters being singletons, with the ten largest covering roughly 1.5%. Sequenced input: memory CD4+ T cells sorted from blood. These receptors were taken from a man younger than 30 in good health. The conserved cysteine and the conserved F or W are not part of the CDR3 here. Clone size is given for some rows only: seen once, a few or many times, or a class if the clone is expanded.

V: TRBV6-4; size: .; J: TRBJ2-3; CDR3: ASSDGTSYTDTQY
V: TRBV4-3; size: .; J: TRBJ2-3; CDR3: ASSRGGQEIAQY
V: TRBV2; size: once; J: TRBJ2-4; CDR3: ASRRGLAGELGLAKNIQY
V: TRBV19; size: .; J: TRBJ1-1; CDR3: ASSIRQVAANTEAF
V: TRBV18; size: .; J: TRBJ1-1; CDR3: ASSPLVNTEAF
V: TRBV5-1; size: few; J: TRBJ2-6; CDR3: ASSDDRAGANVLT
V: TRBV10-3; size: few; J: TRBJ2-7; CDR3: AANSGTGADEQY
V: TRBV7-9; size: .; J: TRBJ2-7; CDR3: ASSSKLTSGGIYEQY
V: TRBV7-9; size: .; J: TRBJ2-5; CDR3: ASSARNQETQY
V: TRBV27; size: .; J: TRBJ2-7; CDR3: ASSFEGGPVY
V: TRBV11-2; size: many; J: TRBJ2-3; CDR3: ASSLVSSKDTQY